This T cell receptor (beta chain) was recorded in a study of regulatory T cells in long-lasting Graves disease. The CDR3 is 14 residues long. Germline V gene lookup returns CDR1 GTSNPN and CDR2 SVGIG (reference sequence). The V end lost 2 bases, the J end lost 7 bases, and 12 bases lay between the germline ends. Points on this clonotype: Its antigen is as yet unknown.

HTBI primers from iRepertoire and Arm-PCR of CDR3 regions yielded the TCR beta libraries. TCRdb used MiXCR to reprocess the multiplex PCR reads, holding one entry per CDR3 protein. The table lists 400,000 to 500,000 distinct CDR3 sequences, around 20% of them singletons. Time point noted: persistent/refractory GD, antithyroid drugs over 5 years with positive TRAb. PBMCs provided the RNA from which the TCR library was made. About 9.2 milliliters of peripheral blood were taken and placed in EDTA tubes. General study results and limits: In persistent patients, shared public clonotypes (around 2,600) outnumbered those in new patients (about 1,000). Reduced TCR diversity was observed in persistent Graves' patients versus newly diagnosed patients. When disease was persistent, TRBV28, TRBJ1-2 and TRBJ2-5 were the favored segments.

Sequencing used peripheral blood mononuclear cells (PBMCs), obtained when the disease was refractory, from a patient treated with antithyroid drugs. The chain employs TRBV30 and TRBJ1-6; D not resolved. The TCR sequence derives from a female donor with Graves disease. For the CDR3, the DNA is TGTGCCTGGAGTCTTAACAGCGAGAATTCACCCCTCCACTTT. Translating it yields CAWSLNSENSPLHF.